These 16 T cell receptor beta chains were sequenced from one sample in a study of T cell responses to AZD1222 COVID-19 vaccine. The repertoire was sequenced with immunoSEQ multiplex PCR; TCRdb's copy has only in-frame clones and lacks some. The table shows about 140,000 clones, with 80% to 95% occurring only once. The source was peripheral blood, collected 28 days after the second AZD1222 dose. The receptors shown here come from an adult who received the AZD1222 COVID-19 vaccine.

This rearrangement joins TRBV12-3 or TRBV12-4 to TRBJ2-1; D is uncertain. CDR3 size: 12 residues. V was pared by 6 bases and J by 13 bases, with 16 bases between. The CDR3 sequence: CASSPPGKSQFF. As DNA, the CDR3 is TGTGCCAGCAGCCCCCCGGGTAAATCCCAGTTCTTC.

The chain recombines TRBV7-2 with TRBJ2-3; 10 nucleotides match TRBD2. CDR1 and CDR2 (germline): SGHTA, FQGNSA. V was clipped by 0 bases and J by 4 bases; unmatched bases: 1. The CDR3 sequence is 15 residues long. CDR3 DNA: TGTGCCAGCAGCTTAGCAGCGGGGGGGCCAGATACGCAGTATTTT. The encoded protein is CASSLAAGGPDTQYF.

The V call is TRBV29-1, the J call TRBJ2-1, with 7 bases aligning to TRBD1. The germline V gene has CDR1 SQVTM and CDR2 ANQGSEA. V was pared by 0 bases and J by 15 bases, with 8 bases of the junction left unmatched. This CDR3 has 12 amino acids. Here the CDR3 reads CSVEDGDSRPFF. In DNA form, the CDR3 reads TGCAGCGTTGAAGATGGGGACAGCCGCCCGTTCTTC.

In nucleotides, the CDR3 is TGTGCCAGCAGTTTCGCTAGCAATGAGCAGTTCTTC. Amino acids: CASSFASNEQFF. The chain recombines TRBV27 with TRBJ2-1; D gene unclear. Germline lookup yields CDR1 MNHEY and CDR2 SMNVEV (reference sequence). CDR3 length: 12 amino acids. V was shortened by 3 bases and J by 6 bases, with 6 bases between the two germline ends.

V usage is TRBV27 and J usage is TRBJ1-5; 9 bases fit TRBD1. The CDR3 runs 13 residues. V trimming: 6 bases; J trimming: 5 bases; junction bases outside the gene matches: 2. Germline lookup yields CDR1 MNHEY and CDR2 SMNVEV (reference sequence). CDR3 residues: CASSRDRDQPQHF. For the CDR3, the DNA is TGTGCCAGCAGCCGGGACAGGGATCAGCCCCAGCATTTT.

The rearrangement uses TRBV6-2 or TRBV6-3 and TRBJ1-5; D is undetermined. CDR1 and CDR2 (germline): MNHEY, SVGEGT. This CDR3 is 15 amino acids long. The V gene lost 2 bases and the J gene lost 6 bases, with 14 bases spanning the gap. The CDR3: CASSYVREMSQPQHF. Here the CDR3 DNA reads TGTGCCAGCAGTTACGTGAGGGAAATGAGTCAGCCCCAGCATTTT.

The DNA of the CDR3 is TGTGCCAGCAGCCTTAGCTGGGAGCAGTTCTTC. It codes for CASSLSWEQFF. The chain employs TRBV12-3 or TRBV12-4 and TRBJ2-1; D is uncertain. This CDR3 comprises 11 residues. Trimming left V 6 bases short and J 10 bases short, with 10 bases between.

The chain recombines TRBV7-2 with TRBJ1-2; D is undetermined. The CDR3 loop spans 14 amino acids. Per germline, CDR1 SGHTA and CDR2 FQGNSA. Trimming removed 6 bases from V and 0 bases from J, with 11 bases in between. The CDR3 region is CASRTPTTNYGYTF. Here the CDR3 DNA reads TGTGCCAGCAGAACCCCAACTACTAACTATGGCTACACCTTC.

The V gene is TRBV4-2, the J gene TRBJ2-6; D tentatively fits TRBD1 or TRBD2 (6 bases each). Per germline, CDR1 LGHNA and CDR2 YNFKEQ. This CDR3 spans 16 amino acids. V was clipped by 0 bases and J by 4 bases, with 10 bases between them. The CDR3 DNA sequence: TGTGCCAGCAGCCAAGAGTCGGGGGCCGGGGCCAACGTCCTGACTTTC. Its protein is CASSQESGAGANVLTF.

The chain uses TRBV9 and TRBJ1-1; D remains unclear. The CDR3 sequence is 15 residues long. Germline V CDR1 and CDR2: SGDLS, YYNGEE. V shed 3 bases and J shed 0 bases, with 12 bases lying between them. The CDR3 here is CASSAGSGVNTEAFF. The CDR3 coding sequence is TGTGCCAGCAGCGCCGGGTCCGGTGTGAACACTGAAGCTTTCTTT.

V is TRBV9 and J is TRBJ2-3, with D possibly being TRBD1 (6 bases). Germline V gene sequence: CDR1 SGDLS, CDR2 YYNGEE. CDR3 size: 15 residues. V was cut by 7 bases and J by 3 bases, with 18 bases left in between. This chain's CDR3 is CASGQKGGGTDTQYF. The CDR3 coding sequence is TGTGCCAGCGGCCAGAAAGGGGGTGGGACAGATACGCAGTATTTT.

This chain uses TRBV6-5 with TRBJ2-7; 9 bases agree with TRBD1. With 10 bases clipped from V and 6 bases from J, the junction kept 13 bases outside the gene matches. The CDR3 sequence is 14 residues long. The V gene's germline CDR1 is MNHEY and CDR2 SVGAGI. This CDR3 reads CATNPGQGIGEQYF. CDR3 bases: TGTGCCACCAACCCGGGACAGGGAATCGGCGAGCAGTACTTC.

The gene calls are TRBV15 and TRBJ1-1, with 7 bases that match TRBD1. After removal of 5 bases from V and 2 bases from J, the junction contained 5 bases not matched to a gene. Germline assignment: CDR1 LNHNV and CDR2 YYDKDF (reference sequence). This CDR3 contains 14 residues. CDR3 in amino acids: CATSGRQGNTEAFF. As DNA, the CDR3 is TGTGCCACCAGCGGTAGACAGGGCAACACTGAAGCTTTCTTT.

DNA for the CDR3: TGTGCCAGCAGCCCCCCCTGGCAGCCTGAGGAGTACACCGGGGAGCTGTTTTTT. Its translation: CASSPPWQPEEYTGELFF. This chain uses TRBV13 with TRBJ2-2; D not certain. The CDR3 spans 18 residues. The V end was cut by 5 bases, the J end by 3 bases, with 22 bases between. Germline-derived CDR1 and CDR2 are PRHDT and FYEKMQ (reference sequence).

The chain employs TRBV6-5 and TRBJ1-2; D is unclear. CDR1 and CDR2 from the germline V gene are MNHEY and SVGAGI. CDR3 length: 15 amino acids. V shed 6 bases and J shed 5 bases, with 19 bases lying between them. As DNA, the CDR3 is TGTGCCAGCAGCCCCGGGTGGGGAGGGAGGTATGGCTACACCTTC. Its translation: CASSPGWGGRYGYTF.

This rearrangement joins TRBV9 to TRBJ1-2, with D unclear. Germline CDR1 is SGDLS and CDR2 is YYNGEE. This CDR3 has 15 amino acids. V was clipped by 0 bases and J by 2 bases, with 11 bases between them. The CDR3 is CASSVEPVPNYGYTF. The CDR3 DNA reads TGTGCCAGCAGCGTAGAGCCCGTTCCGAACTATGGCTACACCTTC.